Listed below are T cell receptor beta chains from one sample, sequenced in a study of CD8 T cells in ankylosing spondylitis. MiXCR, run by TCRdb on the 5' RACE reads, gives a single entry per CDR3 protein. The table has some 800,000 distinct CDR3 sequences, 10% to 15% seen once. Source material: blood, either unsorted or a sorted T cell fraction (not recorded which). The receptors derive from a male donor with ankylosing spondylitis. Both conserved end residues are part of each CDR3. The order of the fields is CDR3 protein, V gene, J gene, clone size. Only part of the rows carry a size: once, few, many, or a class if the clone is expanded.

CASSLLRYTGELFF	TRBV3-1	TRBJ2-2	NA
CASSQGAHMSSGNTIYF	TRBV4-1	TRBJ1-3	NA
CASSRDVTSYSGNTMYF	TRBV6-1	TRBJ1-3	few
CASSQQTDGYTF	TRBV18	TRBJ1-2	NA
CASSSTSGAGDTQYF	TRBV7-9	TRBJ2-3	few
CASSATGNREKLFF	TRBV6-1	TRBJ1-4	many
CASSYRADSPNEQFF	TRBV5-5	TRBJ2-1	few
CSTYRERGTDTQYF	TRBV20-1	TRBJ2-3	NA
CASSLLAGGTYNEQFF	TRBV7-9	TRBJ2-1	many
CASSLAVGSLNTEAFF	TRBV5-1	TRBJ1-1	NA
CASSLVGKSYEQYF	TRBV5-1	TRBJ2-7	NA
CSARDQGAGDSPLHF	TRBV20-1	TRBJ1-6	NA
CSARWERGSVDGYTF	TRBV20-1	TRBJ1-2	NA
CALYSHCGEILAKNIQYF	TRBV12-3/TRBV12-4	TRBJ2-4	few
CAISGVTTAYNEQFF	TRBV10-3	TRBJ2-1	few
CASSSTGEGETQYF	TRBV13	TRBJ2-5	many
CSARAPNSPLHF	TRBV20-1	TRBJ1-6	few
CSATGQYTEAVF	TRBV20-1	TRBJ1-1	NA
CASRILAGGYNEQFF	TRBV6-1	TRBJ2-1	few
CASSDGWSNQPQHF	TRBV7-9	TRBJ1-5	few
CASSPRGIGNTGELFF	TRBV5-5	TRBJ2-2	few
CASSLDVGVQYF	TRBV7-9	TRBJ2-5	few
CAISQRGYEQYF	TRBV10-3	TRBJ2-7	few
CASSYRDRGEPEQYF	TRBV2	TRBJ2-7	NA
CASRGGGPYNEQFF	TRBV5-1	TRBJ2-1	many
CASKQTNTGELFF	TRBV6-1	TRBJ2-2	many
CASSFWTGQGEAFF	TRBV7-9	TRBJ1-1	NA
CASSFEGSMNTEAFF	TRBV7-2	TRBJ1-1	NA
CASSFMGDEQFF	TRBV7-9	TRBJ2-1	few
CSVGHGVGGELFF	TRBV29-1	TRBJ2-2	NA
CASSFAVNTEAFF	TRBV7-2	TRBJ1-1	many
CASRRTGGEQYF	TRBV11-2	TRBJ2-7	few
CASSMRREAFF	TRBV19	TRBJ1-1	few